The 24 T cell receptor beta chains reported below all come from one sample, sequenced in a study of glioma-infiltrating T cells after dendritic cell vaccination. Measured with immunoSEQ multiplex PCR; TCRdb has only the in-frame clones, and not every one. The table lists about 92,000 clones, under 90% of them singletons. The starting material was blood, obtained before dendritic cell vaccination. These receptors all come from a human donor with glioblastoma.

The V gene is TRBV10-2, the J gene TRBJ1-5, with unresolved D. This CDR3 contains 16 residues. The germline gives CDR1 WSHSY, CDR2 SAAADI. The V and J ends lost 0 bases and 4 bases respectively, with 13 bases between them. This chain's CDR3 is CASSESRQIINQPQHF. The CDR3 bases are TGCGCCAGCAGTGAGTCGCGGCAGATAATAAATCAGCCCCAGCATTTT.

The chain is built from TRBV29-1 and TRBJ1-2, with TRBD1 matching over 8 bases. V gave up 3 bases and J gave up 7 bases; unmatched junction bases: 7. From germline, CDR1 is SQVTM and CDR2 ANQGSEA. CDR3 length: 13 amino acids. Here the CDR3 DNA reads TGCAGCGTTGAGCCAGGGGGCGCCGTTGGCTACACCTTC. Translated, it gives CSVEPGGAVGYTF.

The rearrangement uses TRBV6-5 and TRBJ1-5, with a possible D match to TRBD1 (5 bases). The germline CDR1 and CDR2 sequences are MNHEY and SVGAGI. V lost 4 bases, J lost 6 bases, and 13 bases lay in between. The CDR3 runs to 14 residues. The CDR3 sequence is CASSSLGGGQPQHF. Written as DNA, the CDR3 is TGTGCCAGCAGTTCCTTGGGGGGAGGTCAGCCCCAGCATTTT.

This chain joins TRBV4-1 and TRBJ2-7; TRBD1 agrees at 9 bases. Germline trimming cut 1 base from V and 6 bases from J; bases unmatched to any gene: 10. CDR1 and CDR2 from the germline V gene are MGHRA and YSYEKL. CDR3 size: 16 residues. In nucleotides, the CDR3 is TGCGCCAGCAGCCAAGTCGACAGGGGGTATTTTTCCGAGCAGTACTTC. This translates into CASSQVDRGYFSEQYF.

This chain uses TRBV10-2 with TRBJ2-3, with 11 bases fitting TRBD2. Germline loops: CDR1 WSHSY, CDR2 SAAADI. The CDR3 sequence is 15 residues long. Trimming took 6 bases from V and 3 from J; bases not matched to a gene: 5. CDR3 bases: TGCGCCAGCAGGTTAGCGGGGGGGAGGACAGATACGCAGTATTTT. Amino acid sequence: CASRLAGGRTDTQYF.

The J gene is TRBJ1-1, the V gene TRBV4-3; the D gene is possibly TRBD1 (5 bases). The V gene's germline CDR1 is LGHNA and CDR2 YSLEER. V was shortened by 0 bases and J by 7 bases, with 12 bases between the two germline ends. The CDR3 covers 14 residues. The CDR3 here is CASSQEIQAHEAFF. The CDR3 bases are TGCGCCAGCAGCCAAGAGATACAGGCCCATGAAGCTTTCTTT.

V usage is TRBV5-1 and J usage is TRBJ2-3; possibly TRBD2 for D (6 bases). Germline assignment: CDR1 SGHRS and CDR2 YFSETQ. The CDR3 runs to 15 residues. V was trimmed by 4 bases and J by 1 base, leaving 13 bases between them. CDR3 residues: CASSPPGGGTDTQYF. CDR3 nucleotides: TGCGCCAGCAGCCCCCCCGGGGGAGGCACAGATACGCAGTATTTT.

This chain connects TRBV10-3 to TRBJ1-1; no firm D call. V gave up 3 bases and J gave up 1 base, with 9 bases separating them. The CDR3 is 14 residues long. The germline gives CDR1 ENHRY, CDR2 SYGVKD. The CDR3 DNA sequence: TGTGCCATCAGTGAAACAGAGACGAACACTGAAGCTTTCTTT. Amino acid sequence: CAISETETNTEAFF.

V and J are TRBV4-2 and TRBJ2-7, with D maybe TRBD2 (6 bases). CDR1 LGHNA and CDR2 YNFKEQ come from the germline V gene. V was trimmed by 0 bases and J by 4 bases, leaving 16 bases between them. This CDR3 is built from 16 residues. CDR3 bases: TGTGCCAGCAGCCAAGATGGGAGGACTGTGGGATACGAGCAGTACTTC. Translated: CASSQDGRTVGYEQYF.

This clone was recorded once. CDR3 nucleotides: TGTGCCAGCAGCGTGGCGACAGGGTCTTCCTACGAGCAGTACTTC. As protein: CASSVATGSSYEQYF. J is TRBJ2-7 and V is TRBV9; the match to TRBD1 covers 7 bases. With V trimmed by 2 bases and J by 1 base, 6 bases remained unmatched. Germline V gene lookup returns CDR1 SGDLS and CDR2 YYNGEE. CDR3 length: 15 amino acids.

The rearrangement uses TRBV6-1 and TRBJ2-5, with 7 nucleotides matching TRBD1. Germline lookup yields CDR1 MNHNS and CDR2 SASEGT. J gave up 4 bases and V 4 bases, and 6 bases lay outside the gene matches. CDR3 length: 14 amino acids. The CDR3 nucleotides read TGTGCCAGCAGTGGACAGGGCTGGACAGAGACCCAGTACTTC. Amino acids: CASSGQGWTETQYF.

The rearrangement joins TRBV29-1 to TRBJ1-4, with D unclear. This CDR3 spans 12 amino acids. Germline V gene lookup returns CDR1 SQVTM and CDR2 ANQGSEA. Deletions cut 5 bases from V and 8 bases from J, with 12 bases between. DNA of the CDR3: TGCAGCGTTAGCCAGGATAAGGAAAAACTGTTTTTT. It encodes CSVSQDKEKLFF.

The J gene is TRBJ2-7, the V gene TRBV11-2, with a possible D match to TRBD2 (5 bases). The CDR3 spans 16 residues. The V end lost 5 bases, the J end lost 7 bases, and 24 bases lay between the germline ends. Germline CDR1 is SGHAT and CDR2 is FQNNGV. The CDR3: CASSITPSRAPGEQYF. The CDR3 DNA is TGTGCCAGCAGCATCACTCCCTCGCGGGCACCGGGGGAGCAGTACTTC.

This clone was seen just once. This chain connects TRBV18 to TRBJ2-7, with 8 bases fitting TRBD1. Losses at the gene ends were 5 bases for V and 6 bases for J; bases not matched to a gene: 6. Germline lookup yields CDR1 KGHSH and CDR2 LQKENI. The CDR3 is 13 amino acids. This CDR3 is CASSTNTGGEQYF. The CDR3 DNA sequence: TGTGCCAGCTCAACGAACACAGGGGGCGAGCAGTACTTC. Full variable domain (outside the CDR3, taken from reference TRBV18 and TRBJ2-7): NAGVMQNPRHLVRRRGQEARLRCSPMKGHSHVYWYRQLPEEGLKFMVYLQKENIIDESGMPKERFSAEFPKEGPSILRIQQVVRGDSAAYFCASSTNTGGEQYFGPGTRLTVT.

This clone showed up just once. The chain uses TRBV18 and TRBJ2-2; 7 nucleotides agree with TRBD1. V shed 3 bases, J shed 3 bases, and the junction held 7 bases outside the gene matches. CDR1 and CDR2 (germline): KGHSH, LQKENI. The CDR3 consists of 16 residues. DNA for the CDR3: TGTGCCAGCTCACCCCAAGGGGGCTTGGACACCGGGGAGCTGTTTTTT. The encoded protein is CASSPQGGLDTGELFF.

This clone was seen a handful of times. The chain joins TRBV9 to TRBJ2-1, with 13 bases aligning to TRBD2. This CDR3 has 16 residues. CDR1 is SGDLS and CDR2 is YYNGEE in the germline V gene. Trimming took 2 bases from V and 7 from J; bases not matched to a gene: 6. The CDR3 spells CASSVGLAGIENEQFF. DNA of the CDR3: TGTGCCAGCAGCGTGGGACTAGCGGGAATCGAGAATGAGCAGTTCTTC.

The chain carries TRBV5-6 and TRBJ1-1, with D possibly TRBD1 on 6 matching bases. CDR3 length: 18 residues. The germline gives CDR1 SGHDT, CDR2 YYEEEE. Trimming removed 2 bases at V and 0 bases at J, with 20 bases between. CDR3 nucleotides: TGTGCCAGCAGCTTTCCGCTAAGGGGGGGCTCTTTGAACACTGAAGCTTTCTTT. Amino acids: CASSFPLRGGSLNTEAFF.

The chain employs TRBV27 and TRBJ2-2, with 7 bases matching TRBD1. Germline V CDR1 and CDR2: MNHEY, SMNVEV (reference sequence). The length of the CDR3 is 18 residues. V was clipped by 4 bases and J by 1 base; unmatched bases: 12. The CDR3, as DNA: TGTGCCAGCAGTTGGGATTATTTCGGGACAGTGAACACCGGGGAGCTGTTTTTT. Translating gives CASSWDYFGTVNTGELFF.

V usage is TRBV9 and J usage is TRBJ2-3; D is unresolved. The CDR3 is 15 amino acids. Between the trimmed V and J ends, which lost 0 bases and 0 bases, there was a span of 8 bases. CDR1 SGDLS and CDR2 YYNGEE come from the germline V gene. DNA of the CDR3: TGTGCCAGCAGCGTAGCAGGTTCTAGCACAGATACGCAGTATTTT. This sequence encodes CASSVAGSSTDTQYF.

The J gene is TRBJ2-7, the V gene TRBV2; TRBD2 aligns across 8 bases. CDR1 and CDR2 (germline): SNHLY, FYNNEI. The length of the CDR3 is 15 residues. V shed 7 bases and J 1 base; nucleotides not matched to a gene: 9. The CDR3 bases are TGTGCCAGCACCGGCGGGGGGCCCTCATCCTACGAGCAGTACTTC. Protein sequence: CASTGGGPSSYEQYF. The whole variable domain, filled in from reference TRBV2 and TRBJ2-7, reads EPEVTQTPSHQVTQMGQEVILRCVPISNHLYFYWYRQILGQKVEFLVSFYNNEISEKSEIFDDQFSVERPDGSNFTLKIRSTKLEDSAMYFCASTGGGPSSYEQYFGPGTRLTVT.

This clone occurred once. The chain's CDR3 is CASSGTNIQETQYF. CDR3 nucleotide sequence: TGTGCCAGCAGTGGGACTAACATACAAGAGACCCAGTACTTC. The V call is TRBV2, the J call TRBJ2-5, with a weak D call TRBD2 (6 bases). The V gene's germline CDR1 is SNHLY and CDR2 FYNNEI. Trimming left V 4 bases short and J 2 bases short, with 11 bases between. CDR3 size: 14 residues.

The table lists this clone with a count of one. The chain links TRBV9 to TRBJ2-5; TRBD2 aligns across 7 bases. This CDR3 has 15 amino acids. V shed 3 bases and J 6 bases; nucleotides not matched to a gene: 11. Per germline, CDR1 SGDLS and CDR2 YYNGEE. DNA of the CDR3: TGTGCCAGCAGCGCGTCGGCTAGCGGTCAAAAGACCCAGTACTTC. Amino acid sequence: CASSASASGQKTQYF.

This chain joins TRBV7-3 and TRBJ1-5; possible D gene TRBD1, 6 bases. The CDR3 covers 13 residues. The germline CDR1 and CDR2 sequences are SGHTA and FQGTGA. V lost 2 bases to trimming and J lost 8 bases, with 10 bases between them. In DNA form, the CDR3 reads TGTGCCAGCAGCTTACGCAGGGGTGAGCCCCAGCATTTT. Its protein is CASSLRRGEPQHF.

This CDR3 reads CASSISGGASFPDTQYF. In DNA, the CDR3 is TGTGCCAGTAGTATTAGCGGGGGGGCCAGTTTCCCAGATACGCAGTATTTT. The chain couples TRBV19 to TRBJ2-3; 11 positions agree with TRBD2. CDR3 size: 17 residues. V shed 3 bases, J shed 4 bases, and the junction held 9 bases outside the gene matches. Germline V lookup: CDR1 LNHDA, CDR2 SQIVND (reference sequence).